This TCR beta chain originates from a study of T cell responses to AZD1222 COVID-19 vaccine. Concerning this clone: Its matching antigen is unknown.

Libraries were prepared by immunoSEQ multiplex PCR; TCRdb keeps only in-frame clonotypes and omits some of them. The table has 130,000 to 150,000 clones, roughly nine tenths seen once. Study-level results: The donors showed a predominance of white British ancestry and of females, with possible underestimation of clonal diversity.

The sequences come from peripheral blood, collected 28 days after the second AZD1222 dose. The TCR sequence derives from an adult who received the AZD1222 COVID-19 vaccine.

CDR3 in amino acids: CASRATVGQPQHF. CDR3 coding DNA: TGTGCCAGCAGGGCGACCGTAGGTCAGCCCCAGCATTTT. V and J are TRBV12-3 or TRBV12-4 and TRBJ1-5; D is uncertain. Trimming cost V 6 bases and J 6 bases, with 12 bases left between them. The CDR3 contains 13 residues.